This TCR beta chain was profiled in a study of CD8+ T cells in alopecia areata. Only a few counts were recorded for this clone. The identical CDR3 is also encoded by other nucleotide sequences in the sample. There are 12 residues in the CDR3. The V gene's germline CDR1 is SQVTM and CDR2 ANQGSEA. V lost 6 bases and J lost 2, with 7 bases in between. Extracted RNA was reverse transcribed into cDNA, the sequencing template. The data were produced by immunoSEQ multiplex PCR, yet TCRdb's version contains in-frame clones alone and is incomplete. The sample carries some 200,000 clones, 60% to 70% recorded once. The treatment denotes: oral pan-JAK inhibitor, 5-10 mg twice daily.

The sequences come from CD4+ T cells sorted from blood, collected at week 4, from a patient treated with tofacitinib. This clonotype originated in a human donor with alopecia areata. The gene calls are TRBV29-1 and TRBJ1-4; no reliable D call. The CDR3, as DNA: TGCAGCGTCGGTTGGACTAATGAAAAACTGTTTTTT. Translating it yields CSVGWTNEKLFF.